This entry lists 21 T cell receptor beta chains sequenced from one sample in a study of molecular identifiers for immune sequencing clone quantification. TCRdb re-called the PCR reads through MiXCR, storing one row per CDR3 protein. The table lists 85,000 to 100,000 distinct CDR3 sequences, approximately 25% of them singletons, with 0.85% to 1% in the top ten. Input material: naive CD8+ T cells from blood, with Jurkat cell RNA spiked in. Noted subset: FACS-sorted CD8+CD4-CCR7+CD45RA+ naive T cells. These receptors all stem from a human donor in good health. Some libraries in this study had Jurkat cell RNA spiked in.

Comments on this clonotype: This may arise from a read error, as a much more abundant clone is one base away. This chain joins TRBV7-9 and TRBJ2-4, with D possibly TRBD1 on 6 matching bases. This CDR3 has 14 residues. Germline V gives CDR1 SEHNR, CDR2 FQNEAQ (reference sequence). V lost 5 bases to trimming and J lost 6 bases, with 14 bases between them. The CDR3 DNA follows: TGTGCCAGCAGCCTAACAGGGCCTCTAAACATTCAGTACTTC. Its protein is CASSLTGPLNIQYF.

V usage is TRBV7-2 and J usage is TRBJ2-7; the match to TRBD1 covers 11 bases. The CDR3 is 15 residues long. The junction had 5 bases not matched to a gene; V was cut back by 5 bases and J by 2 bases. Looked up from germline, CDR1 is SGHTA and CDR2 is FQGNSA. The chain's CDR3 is CASSPRTGGPYEQYF. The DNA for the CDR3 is TGTGCCAGCAGCCCTCGGACAGGGGGCCCCTACGAGCAGTACTTC.

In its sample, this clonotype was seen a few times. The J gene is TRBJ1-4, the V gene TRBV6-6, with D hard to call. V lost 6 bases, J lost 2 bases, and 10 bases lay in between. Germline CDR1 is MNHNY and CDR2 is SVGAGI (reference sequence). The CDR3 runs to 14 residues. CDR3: CASRPTPTNEKLFF. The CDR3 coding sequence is TGTGCCAGCAGACCGACCCCTACTAATGAAAAACTGTTTTTT.

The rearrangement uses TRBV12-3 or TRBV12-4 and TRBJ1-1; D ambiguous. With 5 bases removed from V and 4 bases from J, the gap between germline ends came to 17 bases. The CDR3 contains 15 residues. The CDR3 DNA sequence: TGTGCCAGCAGTCAGGTTGGGATGGGGTTCACTGAAGCTTTCTTT. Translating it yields CASSQVGMGFTEAFF.

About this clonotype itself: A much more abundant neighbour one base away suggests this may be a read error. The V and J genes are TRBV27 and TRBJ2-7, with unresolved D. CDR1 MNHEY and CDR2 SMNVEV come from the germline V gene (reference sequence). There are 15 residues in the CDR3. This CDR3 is CAGSLFLSRTYEQYF. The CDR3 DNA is TGTGCCGGCAGTTTATTTCTCAGCCGGACCTACGAGCAGTACTTC.

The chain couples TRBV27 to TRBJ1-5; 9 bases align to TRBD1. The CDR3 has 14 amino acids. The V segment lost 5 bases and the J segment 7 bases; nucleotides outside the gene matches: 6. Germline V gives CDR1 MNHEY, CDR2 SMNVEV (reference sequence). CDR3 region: CASSPDRGNQPQHF. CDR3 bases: TGTGCCAGCAGTCCGGACAGGGGTAACCAGCCCCAGCATTTT.

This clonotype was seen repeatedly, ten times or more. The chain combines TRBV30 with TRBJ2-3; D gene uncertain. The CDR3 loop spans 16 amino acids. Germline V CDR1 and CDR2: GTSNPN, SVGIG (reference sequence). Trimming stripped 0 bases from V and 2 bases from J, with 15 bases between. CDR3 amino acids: CAWSVPDRGLTDTQYF. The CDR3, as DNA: TGTGCCTGGAGTGTACCAGACCGAGGCCTCACAGATACGCAGTATTTT.

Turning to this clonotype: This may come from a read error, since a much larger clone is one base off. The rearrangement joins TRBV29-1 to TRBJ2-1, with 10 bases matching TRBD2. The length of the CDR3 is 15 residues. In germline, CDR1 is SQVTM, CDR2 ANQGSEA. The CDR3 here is CSVESGRASYNDQFF. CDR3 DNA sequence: TGCAGCGTTGAAAGCGGGAGGGCCTCCTACAATGATCAGTTCTTC.

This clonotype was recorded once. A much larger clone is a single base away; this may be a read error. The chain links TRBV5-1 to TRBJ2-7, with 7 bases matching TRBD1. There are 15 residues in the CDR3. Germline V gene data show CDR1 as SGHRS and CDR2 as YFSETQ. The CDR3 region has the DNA TGCGCCAGCAGCTTGGTGACAGGGCCCTCCTACGCGCAGTACTTC. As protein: CASSLVTGPSYAQYF.

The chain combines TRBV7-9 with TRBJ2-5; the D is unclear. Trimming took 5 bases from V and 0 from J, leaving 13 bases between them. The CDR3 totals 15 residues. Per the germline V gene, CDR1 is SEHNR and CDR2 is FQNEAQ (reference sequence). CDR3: CASSPIGRNQETQYF. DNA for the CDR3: TGTGCCAGCAGCCCAATCGGGCGGAACCAAGAGACCCAGTACTTC.

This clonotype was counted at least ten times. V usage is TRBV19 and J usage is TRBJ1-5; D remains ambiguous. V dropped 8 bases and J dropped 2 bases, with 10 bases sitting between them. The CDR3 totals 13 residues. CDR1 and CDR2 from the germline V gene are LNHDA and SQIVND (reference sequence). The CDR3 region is CASGSEGNQPQHF. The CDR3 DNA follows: TGTGCCAGTGGGTCGGAGGGCAATCAGCCCCAGCATTTT.

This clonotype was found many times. CDR3 nucleotides: TGCGCCAGCAGCTCTAACGGCGACGAGCAGTACTTC. Its translation: CASSSNGDEQYF. V usage is TRBV5-1 and J usage is TRBJ2-7, with unresolved D. The CDR3 extends over 12 amino acids. CDR1 is SGHRS, CDR2 YFSETQ, per germline. With 3 bases removed from V and 5 bases from J, the gap between germline ends came to 9 bases.

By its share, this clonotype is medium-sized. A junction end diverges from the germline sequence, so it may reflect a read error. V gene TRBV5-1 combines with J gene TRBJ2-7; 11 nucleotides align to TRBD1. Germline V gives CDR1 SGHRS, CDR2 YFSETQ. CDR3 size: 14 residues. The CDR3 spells CASSLGQGAYEQYF. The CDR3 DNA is TGTGCCAGCAGTCTGGGACAGGGGGCCTACGAGCAGTACTTC.

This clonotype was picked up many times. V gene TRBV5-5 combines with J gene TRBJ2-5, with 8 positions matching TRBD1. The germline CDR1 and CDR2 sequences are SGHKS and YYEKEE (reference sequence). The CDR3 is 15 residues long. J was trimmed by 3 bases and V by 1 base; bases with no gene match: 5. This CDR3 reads CASSLWGQVEETQYF. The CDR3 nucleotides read TGTGCCAGCAGCTTGTGGGGACAGGTGGAAGAGACCCAGTACTTC.

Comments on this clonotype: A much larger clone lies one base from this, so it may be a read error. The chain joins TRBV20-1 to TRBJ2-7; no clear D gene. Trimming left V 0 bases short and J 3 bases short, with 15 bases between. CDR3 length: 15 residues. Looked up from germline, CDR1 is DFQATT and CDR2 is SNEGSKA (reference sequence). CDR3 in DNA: TGCAGTGCTAGAGATTTAGGCAGTTCAAACTACGAGCAGTACTTC. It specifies CSARDLGSSNYEQYF.

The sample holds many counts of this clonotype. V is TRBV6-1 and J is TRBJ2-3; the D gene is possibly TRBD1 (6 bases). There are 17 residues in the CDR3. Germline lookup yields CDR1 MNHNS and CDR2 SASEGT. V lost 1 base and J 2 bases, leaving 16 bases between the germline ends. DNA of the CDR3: TGTGCCAGCAGTGAAGACCCCGACAGGCTCCTCACAGATACGCAGTATTTT. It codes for CASSEDPDRLLTDTQYF.

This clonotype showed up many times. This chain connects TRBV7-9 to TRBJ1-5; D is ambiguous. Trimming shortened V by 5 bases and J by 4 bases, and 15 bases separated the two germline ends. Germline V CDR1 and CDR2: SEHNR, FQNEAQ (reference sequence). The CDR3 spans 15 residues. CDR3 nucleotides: TGTGCCAGCAGCCCCACTTCCGAAGGAAATCAGCCCCAGCATTTT. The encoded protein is CASSPTSEGNQPQHF. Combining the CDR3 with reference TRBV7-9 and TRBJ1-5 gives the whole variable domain DTGVSQNPRHKITKRGQNVTFRCDPISEHNRLYWYRQTLGQGPEFLTYFQNEAQLEKSRLLSDRFSAERPKGSFSTLEIQRTEQGDSAMYLCASSPTSEGNQPQHFGDGTRLSIL.

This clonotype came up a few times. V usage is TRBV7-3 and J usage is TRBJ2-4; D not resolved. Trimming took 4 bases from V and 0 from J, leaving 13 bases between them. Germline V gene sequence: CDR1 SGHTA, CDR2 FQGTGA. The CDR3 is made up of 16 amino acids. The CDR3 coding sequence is TGTGCCAGCAGCTCTGGTTGGGGTGGAGCCAAAAACATTCAGTACTTC. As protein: CASSSGWGGAKNIQYF.

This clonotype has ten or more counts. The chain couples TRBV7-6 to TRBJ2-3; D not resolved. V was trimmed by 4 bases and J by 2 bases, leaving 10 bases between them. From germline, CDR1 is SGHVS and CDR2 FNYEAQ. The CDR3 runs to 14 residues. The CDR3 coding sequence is TGTGCCAGCAGCTCCGGGTCTTTCACAGATACGCAGTATTTT. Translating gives CASSSGSFTDTQYF.

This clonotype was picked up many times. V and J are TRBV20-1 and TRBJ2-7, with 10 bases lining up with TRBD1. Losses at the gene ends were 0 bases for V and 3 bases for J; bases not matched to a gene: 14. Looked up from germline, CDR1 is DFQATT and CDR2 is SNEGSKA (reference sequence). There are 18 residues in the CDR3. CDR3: CSARDPHRGQGDRYEQYF. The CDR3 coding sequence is TGCAGTGCTAGAGATCCCCACCGAGGACAGGGGGACCGCTACGAGCAGTACTTC.

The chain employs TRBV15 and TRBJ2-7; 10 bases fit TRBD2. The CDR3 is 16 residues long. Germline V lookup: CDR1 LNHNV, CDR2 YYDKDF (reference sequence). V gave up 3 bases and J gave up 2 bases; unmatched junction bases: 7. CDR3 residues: CATSSFITSGTYEQYF. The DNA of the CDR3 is TGTGCCACCAGCAGTTTCATAACTAGCGGGACCTACGAGCAGTACTTC.